This T cell receptor beta chain was sequenced for a study of T cell changes during pregnancy in multiple sclerosis. The V and J ends lost 1 base and 0 bases, in that order; junction bases with no gene match: 3. The CDR3 length is 17 residues. Looked up from germline, CDR1 is LNHDA and CDR2 is SQIVND (reference sequence). Clones were sequenced by immunoSEQ multiplex PCR, and TCRdb holds only the in-frame ones, with some missing. The profile shows about 49,000 clones, around 93% of them singletons. The source is a female donor with multiple sclerosis, enrolled in a pregnancy study. The rearrangement links TRBV19 to TRBJ2-6, with TRBD2 matching over 7 bases. Sample: peripheral blood, taken after pregnancy. The CDR3 protein is CASSIGRGNSGANVLTF. CDR3 DNA: TGTGCCAGTAGTATAGGGCGGGGGAACTCTGGGGCCAACGTCCTGACTTTC. Together with reference TRBV19 and TRBJ2-6, the CDR3 gives the full variable domain: DGGITQSPKYLFRKEGQNVTLSCEQNLNHDAMYWYRQDPGQGLRLIYYSQIVNDFQKGDIAEGYSVSREKKESFPLTVTSAQKNPTAFYLCASSIGRGNSGANVLTFGAGSRLTVL.